The 12 T cell receptor beta chains presented below share a single source sample, sequenced in a study of T cell responses to AZD1222 COVID-19 vaccine. TCRdb keeps only in-frame clones here, not all; method: immunoSEQ multiplex PCR. The data show approximately 140,000 clones, 80% to 95% seen once. Source: peripheral blood, taken 28 days after the second AZD1222 dose. All receptors come from an adult who received the AZD1222 COVID-19 vaccine.

The chain combines TRBV12-3 or TRBV12-4 with TRBJ2-3; D is uncertain. CDR3 length: 11 residues. The germline V and J ends were trimmed by 0 bases and 7 bases, with 2 bases remaining between them. The CDR3 here is CASSLAHTQYF. The CDR3 DNA follows: TGTGCCAGCAGTTTAGCGCATACGCAGTATTTT.

This clone is a singleton in its sample. The chain links TRBV4-1 to TRBJ1-4; TRBD1 matches 7 bases. This CDR3 is built from 11 residues. Per germline, CDR1 MGHRA and CDR2 YSYEKL. V gave up 5 bases and J gave up 12 bases; unmatched junction bases: 3. Written as DNA, the CDR3 is TGCGCCAGCAGCTTAGGGACAGAACTGTTTTTT. Encoded protein: CASSLGTELFF.

J is TRBJ2-2 and V is TRBV27, with 11 bases matching TRBD1. CDR1 and CDR2 (germline): MNHEY, SMNVEV (reference sequence). CDR3 length equals 16 residues. V lost 2 bases and J lost 6; bases outside the gene matches: 5. The CDR3 sequence: CASSLIGTGGAGELFF. CDR3 nucleotides: TGTGCCAGCAGTTTAATAGGGACAGGGGGGGCCGGGGAGCTGTTTTTT.

The V and J genes are TRBV29-1 and TRBJ2-2, with D unresolved. Trimming left V 4 bases short and J 4 bases short, with 7 bases between. CDR1 and CDR2 (germline): SQVTM, ANQGSEA. The CDR3 covers 12 residues. CDR3 bases: TGCAGCGTTGTATACGCCACCGGGGAGCTGTTTTTT. This sequence encodes CSVVYATGELFF.

The V call is TRBV10-1, the J call TRBJ2-5, with TRBD1 as a possible D gene (5 bases). Germline CDR1 WNHNN, CDR2 SYGVQD (reference sequence). This CDR3 has 15 residues. The germline V and J ends were trimmed by 0 bases and 3 bases, with 11 bases remaining between them. CDR3 nucleotides: TGCGCCAGCAGTGAGTCTGGGCAGGGTGAAGAGACCCAGTACTTC. Residues: CASSESGQGEETQYF.

The chain employs TRBV5-4 and TRBJ2-7; TRBD2 aligns across 10 bases. Germline V CDR1 and CDR2: SGHNT, YYREEE (reference sequence). This CDR3 is built from 12 residues. V lost 5 bases, J lost 7 bases, and 3 bases stayed unmatched. The CDR3 coding sequence is TGTGCCAGCAGTAGCGGGAGGTGGGAGCAGTACTTC. As protein: CASSSGRWEQYF.

V gene TRBV3-1 (or the pseudogene TRBV3-2) combines with J gene TRBJ2-1, with TRBD2 identical over 7 bases. J lost 9 bases, V lost 0 bases, and 11 bases had no gene match. The CDR3 runs to 16 residues. Germline CDR1 LGHDT, CDR2 YNNKEL (reference sequence). The CDR3 here is CASSQDLGLDRGEQFF. CDR3 nucleotide sequence: TGTGCCAGCAGCCAAGATCTAGGACTAGATCGAGGTGAGCAGTTCTTC.

This clone was recorded once. The chain uses TRBV5-1 and TRBJ2-1; 8 bases are shared with TRBD1. CDR1 is SGHRS and CDR2 is YFSETQ in the germline V gene. The CDR3 is made up of 15 amino acids. Trimming at V came to 2 bases and at J to 2 bases, leaving 3 bases not matched to a gene. The CDR3 is CASSLLQGAYNEQFF. The CDR3 bases are TGCGCCAGCAGCTTATTACAGGGGGCCTACAATGAGCAGTTCTTC.

The J gene is TRBJ1-1, the V gene TRBV10-3; perhaps TRBD1 as D (6 bases). CDR3 length: 15 residues. V was pared by 6 bases and J by 0 bases, with 14 bases between. CDR1 ENHRY and CDR2 SYGVKD come from the germline V gene. The CDR3 here is CAIRQLDSMNTEAFF. CDR3 nucleotide sequence: TGTGCCATCAGACAATTGGACAGTATGAACACTGAAGCTTTCTTT.

The chain carries TRBV2 and TRBJ2-5; 9 nucleotides agree with TRBD1. The CDR3 runs to 13 residues. With V trimmed by 8 bases and J by 3 bases, 4 bases remained unmatched. Germline V CDR1 and CDR2: SNHLY, FYNNEI. The CDR3 DNA reads as TGTGCCAGCGTAAGACAGGGGGAAGAGACCCAGTACTTC. Translation: CASVRQGEETQYF.

This clone was seen a few times. V usage is TRBV28 and J usage is TRBJ2-1, with D possibly being TRBD2 (5 bases). The CDR3 loop spans 15 amino acids. V dropped 5 bases and J dropped 0 bases, with 11 bases sitting between them. Germline-derived CDR1 and CDR2 are MDHEN and SYDVKM. The CDR3 protein is CASSNPLGSYNEQFF. As DNA, the CDR3 is TGTGCCAGCAGTAATCCACTAGGCTCCTACAATGAGCAGTTCTTC.

The chain carries TRBV5-5 and TRBJ2-7; 7 nucleotides align to TRBD2. The germline CDR1 and CDR2 sequences are SGHKS and YYEKEE (reference sequence). V was clipped by 0 bases and J by 5 bases; unmatched bases: 11. The CDR3 is made up of 16 amino acids. The DNA for the CDR3 is TGTGCCAGCAGCTTGGGGGGAAACTTAGGGAGGGACGAGCAGTACTTC. Translation: CASSLGGNLGRDEQYF. The full variable domain, rest sourced from reference TRBV5-5 and TRBJ2-7, is DAGVTQSPTHLIKTRGQQVTLRCSPISGHKSVSWYQQVLGQGPQFIFQYYEKEERGRGNFPDRFSARQFPNYSSELNVNALLLGDSALYLCASSLGGNLGRDEQYFGPGTRLTVT.